The rows below give T cell receptor beta chains drawn from one sample of a study of blood T cell repertoires in COVID-19. Assay: immunoSEQ multiplex PCR; the TCRdb copy retains only in-frame clones and omits some. Of 99,000 or so clones listed, roughly four fifths are singletons. The sample taken for sequencing was peripheral blood. These receptors all stem from a woman aged 80 or over with acute or convalescent COVID-19. Both conserved end residues are part of each CDR3. The D gene is left open where the match is weak. A clone size is listed for some rows: how often the clone was seen (once, few, many), or a class if it is expanded.

j_gene	v_gene	abundance	d_gene	CDR3nt	CDR3aa
TRBJ1-2	TRBV14	NA	TRBD1	TGTGCCAGCAGCATGGGACAGGGGGCGCGGTATGGCTACACCTTC	CASSMGQGARYGYTF
TRBJ1-2	TRBV21-1	NA	NA	TGTGCCAGCAGGTCCCATTATGTGTGGGGGCTCGGCTACACCTTC	CASRSHYVWGLGYTF
TRBJ1-1	TRBV6-2/TRBV6-3	NA	NA	TGTGCCAGCAGTTACTTTACAGGGTTAGCTTTCTTT	CASSYFTGLAFF
TRBJ2-1	TRBV30	NA	TRBD2	TGTGCCTGGAGTGTAAGCCGGAGCGGGAGGGCCTACAATGAGCAGTTCTTC	CAWSVSRSGRAYNEQFF
TRBJ2-1	TRBV14	NA	TRBD2	TGTGCCAGCAGCCAACAAAGGACTAGCGGGAGGTCCGATGAGCAGTTCTTC	CASSQQRTSGRSDEQFF
TRBJ2-1	TRBV7-9	NA	TRBD2	TGTGCCAGCAGCCATACTAGCGGGCCTTACAATGAGCAGTTCTTC	CASSHTSGPYNEQFF
TRBJ2-1	TRBV5-1	few	TRBD2	TGCGCCAGCAACAAGAGGTCTGGACTAGCGGGACCGAGCTCCTACAATGAGCAGTTCTTC	CASNKRSGLAGPSSYNEQFF
TRBJ1-6	TRBV5-1	once	NA	TGCGCCAGCAGCTTGATAGACAGCTCCTATAATTCACCCCTCCACTTT	CASSLIDSSYNSPLHF
TRBJ2-3	TRBV27	NA	NA	TGTGCCAGCAGTCTCGGACTGATCACAGATACGCAGTATTTT	CASSLGLITDTQYF
TRBJ1-5	TRBV7-9	NA	TRBD1	TGTGCCAGCAGCTCCCGCACAGGGGATCAGCCCCAGCATTTT	CASSSRTGDQPQHF
TRBJ2-1	TRBV12-5	NA	TRBD1	TGTGCTAGTGGCAGCAGGGGGTTTTCCAATGAGCAGTTCTTC	CASGSRGFSNEQFF
TRBJ2-1	TRBV15	NA	TRBD1	TGTGCCACCAGCAGCCCGGACAGGGGTAAGGTCAATGAGCAGTTCTTC	CATSSPDRGKVNEQFF
TRBJ2-7	TRBV29-1	NA	NA	TGCAGCGTTGCGCATGGGGGGTACGAGCAGTACTTC	CSVAHGGYEQYF
TRBJ2-2	TRBV13	once	TRBD2	TGTGCCAGCAGCACTAGAGGAGGGAGGGCAGGCACCGGGGAGCTGTTTTTT	CASSTRGGRAGTGELFF
TRBJ2-7	TRBV5-5	once	TRBD1	TGTGCCAGCAGCGAAACCGGGACAGTCGTCTTCTACGAGCAGTACTTC	CASSETGTVVFYEQYF
TRBJ1-2	TRBV11-2	NA	TRBD1	TGTGCCAGCAGCTTCACCGGGACAGGGAGCGTTAACTCTGGCTACACCTTC	CASSFTGTGSVNSGYTF
TRBJ2-1	TRBV24-1	NA	NA	TGTGCCACCAGTGATTTATCGGGACGGGGGTCCTACAATGAGCAGTTCTTC	CATSDLSGRGSYNEQFF
TRBJ2-7	TRBV24-1	NA	NA	TGTGCCACCCTCTCAAGGGAGGCCCTCCAAAACTCCTACGAGCAGTACTTC	CATLSREALQNSYEQYF
TRBJ2-7	TRBV3-1/TRBV3-2	NA	NA	TGTGCCAGCAGCCCAAGCGGATCGGGCAGTCACTACGAGCAGTACTTC	CASSPSGSGSHYEQYF
TRBJ1-2	TRBV2	NA	NA	TGTGCCAGCAGTGTGGGACTAGGGGGGCGCGGCTATGGCTACACCTTC	CASSVGLGGRGYGYTF
TRBJ2-5	TRBV3-1/TRBV3-2	NA	NA	TGTGCCAGCAGCTACCGCAGGGACCAAGAGACCCAGTACTTC	CASSYRRDQETQYF
TRBJ2-7	TRBV5-1	NA	NA	TGCGCCAGCAGCTTGGCTGGGACTCGGAGCTACGAGCAGTACTTC	CASSLAGTRSYEQYF
TRBJ1-5	TRBV19	NA	TRBD1	TGTGCCAGTAGTCATACAGGGGACAATCAGCCCCAGCATTTT	CASSHTGDNQPQHF
TRBJ1-1	TRBV28	NA	TRBD1	TGTGCCACCAGGCAGTACGGGACAGAGGCTTTCTTT	CATRQYGTEAFF
TRBJ2-7	TRBV7-9	few	NA	TGTGCCAGCAGTTATAACCGGGACAATCAGCAGTACTTC	CASSYNRDNQQYF
TRBJ1-1	TRBV9	NA	NA	TGTGCCAGCAGCCCTAGGGGTGGGACTTCCACTGAAGCTTTCTTT	CASSPRGGTSTEAFF
TRBJ2-2	TRBV7-7	NA	NA	TGTGCCAGCAGCTTCTCGACAAGTTCCACCGGGGAGCTGTTTTTT	CASSFSTSSTGELFF
TRBJ1-4	TRBV5-1	NA	TRBD1	TGCGCCAGCAGCGTAACAGGGGAGAATGAAAAACTGTTTTTT	CASSVTGENEKLFF
TRBJ2-1	TRBV7-9	NA	TRBD2	TGTGCCAGCAGTTCCCGCGGGAGGTCCAACAATGAGCAGTTCTTC	CASSSRGRSNNEQFF
TRBJ1-3	TRBV10-3	NA	TRBD1	TGTGCCATCAGTGAGACCGGGACAGGGTTTTCTGGAAACACCATATATTTT	CAISETGTGFSGNTIYF
TRBJ2-1	TRBV4-3	NA	NA	TGCGCCAGCAGCCAAGTTGAGGGTATTGAGCAGTTCTTC	CASSQVEGIEQFF
TRBJ2-1	TRBV29-1	NA	TRBD2	TGCAGCGTTTACGGGGGGAATGAGCAGTTCTTC	CSVYGGNEQFF
TRBJ1-1	TRBV9	NA	NA	TGTGCCAGCAGCGTAATCCCAGGGTCGGGCACTGAAGCTTTCTTT	CASSVIPGSGTEAFF
TRBJ2-5	TRBV3-1/TRBV3-2	NA	TRBD2	TGTGCCAGCAGCCAAGAAGTCCGGGAGGGTCCTCAAGAGACCCAGTACTTC	CASSQEVREGPQETQYF
TRBJ1-2	TRBV13	few	NA	TGTGCCAGCAGCTTACCCCGCCAGAAAGTCTATGGCTACACCTTC	CASSLPRQKVYGYTF
TRBJ2-3	TRBV7-9	few	NA	TGTGCCAGCAGCTTAGGACTGAACACAGATACGCAGTATTTT	CASSLGLNTDTQYF
TRBJ1-6	TRBV5-1	NA	TRBD1	TGCGCCAGCAGCTGGACCAGGGGGGAGATTTCACCCCTCCACTTT	CASSWTRGEISPLHF
TRBJ1-6	TRBV6-5	NA	NA	TGTGCCAGCAGTTACTCAGCCTCCAATTCACCCCTCCACTTT	CASSYSASNSPLHF
TRBJ2-1	TRBV7-9	NA	TRBD1	TGTGCCAGCAGCTCGGACAGGTCCTACAATGAGCAGTTCTTC	CASSSDRSYNEQFF